These T cell receptor beta chains were read from a single sample in a study of cytomegalovirus exposure and HLA in healthy donors. The repertoire was sequenced with immunoSEQ multiplex PCR; TCRdb's copy has only in-frame clones and lacks some. This repertoire shows about 89,000 clones, 76% found once; its top ten account for 1.2% to 1.5%. Source material: PBMCs. Receptors were obtained from a male donor in good health and CMV-seronegative. Both conserved end residues are part of each CDR3. A D gene is named only where the DNA matches it firmly. Some rows mark clone size as missing; the rest say once, few, many or name a class of expanded clone.

clone_size,j_call,v_call,cdr3_length,d_call,cdr3_nt,cdr3_aa
NA,TRBJ1-2,TRBV4-1,15,TRBD1,TGCGCCAGCAGCCAAGATCAGGGGGCCACCTATGGCTACACCTTC,CASSQDQGATYGYTF
NA,TRBJ2-5,TRBV4-3,15,TRBD1,TGCGCCAGCAGCCGCGCCGGGACAGGGGGAGAGACCCAGTACTTC,CASSRAGTGGETQYF
NA,TRBJ2-3,TRBV28,18,NA,TGTGCCACCGGAGACAGAAGTATAACTCAGACTAGCACAGATACGCAGTATTTT,CATGDRSITQTSTDTQYF
NA,TRBJ2-7,TRBV6-5,15,NA,TGTGCCAGCAGTTACCAAGGACAGGGAGGGGGCGAGCAGTACTTC,CASSYQGQGGGEQYF
NA,TRBJ1-5,TRBV2,17,TRBD1,TGTGCCAGCAGCCCCGTGGCAGGGGGATCACTCAGTCAGCCCCAGCATTTT,CASSPVAGGSLSQPQHF
NA,TRBJ1-1,TRBV7-9,13,TRBD1,TGTGCCAGCAGCCCGACAGGGTCCACTGAAGCTTTCTTT,CASSPTGSTEAFF
NA,TRBJ2-7,TRBV28,13,TRBD1,TGTGCCAGCAGCCGGACAGGGCCCTACGAGCAGTACTTC,CASSRTGPYEQYF
NA,TRBJ2-3,TRBV10-1,14,NA,TGCGCCAGCAGTGAGTCGACTCTCACAGATACGCAGTATTTT,CASSESTLTDTQYF
NA,TRBJ2-2,TRBV9,16,NA,TGTGCCAGCGGGAAAGACAGCAGGGCACACACCGGGGAGCTGTTTTTT,CASGKDSRAHTGELFF
NA,TRBJ2-7,TRBV7-2,15,TRBD2,TGTGCCAGCAGCCTCCGGACTAGCGGCACCTACGAGCAGTACTTC,CASSLRTSGTYEQYF
NA,TRBJ1-1,TRBV4-3,15,NA,TGCGCCAGCAGCCAGCATGGGGCGGGGGCCACTGAAGCTTTCTTT,CASSQHGAGATEAFF
NA,TRBJ1-1,TRBV7-2,16,NA,TGTGCCAGCAGCTCGCGACTGCGGGGGCCGAACACTGAAGCTTTCTTT,CASSSRLRGPNTEAFF
once,TRBJ1-5,TRBV29-1,13,NA,TGCAGCGTTGGGCAGGTAAAAAATCAGCCCCAGCATTTT,CSVGQVKNQPQHF
NA,TRBJ2-3,TRBV6-4,15,TRBD2,TGTGCCAGCAGCTCTAGCGGGGGGCTCACAGATACGCAGTATTTT,CASSSSGGLTDTQYF
NA,TRBJ1-2,TRBV9,11,TRBD1,TGTGCCAGCAGCACAGGGGTAGGCTACACCTTC,CASSTGVGYTF
few,TRBJ1-2,TRBV2,14,NA,TGTGCCAGCAGCCCCCTCCCAGCTAACTATGGCTACACCTTC,CASSPLPANYGYTF
NA,TRBJ2-1,TRBV6-4,16,NA,TGTGCCAGCAGTGACTCGATTCATCCGGGATACAATGAGCAGTTCTTC,CASSDSIHPGYNEQFF
NA,TRBJ2-1,TRBV11-2,15,NA,TGTGCCAGCAGCTTACGACTCAGCTCCTACAATGAGCAGTTCTTC,CASSLRLSSYNEQFF
NA,TRBJ2-5,TRBV7-9,17,TRBD1,TGTGCCAGCAGCTTAGCGACCGGGACAGGACTTCAAGAGACCCAGTACTTC,CASSLATGTGLQETQYF
few,TRBJ1-1,TRBV6-1,13,NA,TGTGCCAGCAGCGACACCCGACGAACTGAAGCTTTCTTT,CASSDTRRTEAFF
NA,TRBJ2-3,TRBV29-1,13,NA,TGCAGCGTTGCCGGGATCCTCACAGATACGCAGTATTTT,CSVAGILTDTQYF
NA,TRBJ1-2,TRBV20-1,11,NA,TGCAGTGCCGACCGGGACAACGACTACACCTTC,CSADRDNDYTF
NA,TRBJ1-1,TRBV10-2,14,TRBD1,TGCGCCAGCAGTGAGCAGACAGGGGGCACTGAAGCTTTCTTT,CASSEQTGGTEAFF
NA,TRBJ2-5,TRBV9,13,NA,TGTGCCAGCAGCGTAAACACGGGAGAGACCCAGTACTTC,CASSVNTGETQYF
few,TRBJ1-4,TRBV5-1,17,TRBD1,TGCGCCAGCAGCAAGGGACAGGGGACCACAACTAATGAAAAACTGTTTTTT,CASSKGQGTTTNEKLFF
NA,TRBJ1-1,TRBV5-6,13,NA,TGTGCCAGCAGCTTGGCCGGGAACACTGAAGCTTTCTTT,CASSLAGNTEAFF
NA,TRBJ1-2,TRBV20-1,11,NA,TGCAGTGCTAGCCCGGGGTATGGCTACACCTTC,CSASPGYGYTF
NA,TRBJ1-1,TRBV5-1,14,NA,TGCGCCAGCAGCTCGGGGGGTTGGAGCACTGAAGCTTTCTTT,CASSSGGWSTEAFF
NA,TRBJ1-5,TRBV6-5,14,TRBD1,TGTGCCAGCAGCAGGGGGATTAGCAATCAGCCCCAGCATTTT,CASSRGISNQPQHF
NA,TRBJ1-1,TRBV7-9,14,TRBD1,TGTGCCAGCAGCTCCCAGGGGGGGAACACTGAAGCTTTCTTT,CASSSQGGNTEAFF
NA,TRBJ1-6,TRBV28,13,NA,TGTGCCAGCAGTTTGGTGGGCAATTCACCCCTCCACTTT,CASSLVGNSPLHF
NA,TRBJ2-7,TRBV4-1,15,TRBD1,TGCGCCAGCAGCCAAGAAGACAGGGGGCGGTACGAGCAGTACTTC,CASSQEDRGRYEQYF
NA,TRBJ2-5,TRBV7-2,15,TRBD1,TGTGCCAGCAGTTCGATGCTCCTACAGGGGGAGACCCAGTACTTC,CASSSMLLQGETQYF
NA,TRBJ2-5,TRBV5-4,16,TRBD2,TGTGCCAGCAGCTTGGGGACTAGCGGGGGCTTGGAGACCCAGTACTTC,CASSLGTSGGLETQYF
NA,TRBJ2-7,TRBV27,18,NA,TGTGCCAGCAGTTTACAAACCCCGGGGGACAGTGGCTCCTACGAGCAGTACTTC,CASSLQTPGDSGSYEQYF
once,TRBJ1-2,TRBV7-2,11,NA,TGTGCCAGCAGCAGGACGGGGGACTACACCTTC,CASSRTGDYTF
NA,TRBJ1-5,TRBV19,16,TRBD1,TGTGCCAGTAGTACCCGGGACAGGGGTCAAAATCAGCCCCAGCATTTT,CASSTRDRGQNQPQHF
NA,TRBJ2-3,TRBV28,15,TRBD2,TGTGCCAGCAGTGCTAGCGGGACTAGCACAGATACGCAGTATTTT,CASSASGTSTDTQYF
NA,TRBJ2-7,TRBV5-1,15,TRBD2,TGCGCCAGCAGCCCGGATGGGACTAGCGTATACGAGCAGTACTTC,CASSPDGTSVYEQYF
few,TRBJ2-3,TRBV2,13,NA,TGTGCCAGCGGAGCATTCAGCACAGATACGCAGTATTTT,CASGAFSTDTQYF
NA,TRBJ1-2,TRBV28,13,NA,TGTGCCAGCAACCTGGTGGGCAACTATGGCTACACCTTC,CASNLVGNYGYTF
NA,TRBJ2-7,TRBV29-1,12,NA,TGCAGCGTTCGACAGGATTCCTACGAGCAGTACTTC,CSVRQDSYEQYF
NA,TRBJ1-2,TRBV5-1,17,TRBD1,TGCGCCAGCAGCTTGGAGGGACAGGCGACTCCCGACTATGGCTACACCTTC,CASSLEGQATPDYGYTF
NA,TRBJ2-1,TRBV5-1,15,NA,TGCGCCAGCAGCAGAGACGGGGACTCCTACAATGAGCAGTTCTTC,CASSRDGDSYNEQFF
once,TRBJ2-2,TRBV7-2,16,NA,TGTGCCAGCAGCTTAGGGGCGGGGCAGGGCACCGGGGAGCTGTTTTTT,CASSLGAGQGTGELFF
once,TRBJ1-1,TRBV11-2,15,TRBD1,TGTGCCAGCAGATTCTGGGGGACAGGGAACACTGAAGCTTTCTTT,CASRFWGTGNTEAFF